This TCR beta chain stems from a study of blood T cell repertoires in COVID-19. Germline loops: CDR1 LNHDA, CDR2 SQIVND (reference sequence). The CDR3 is 13 amino acids. V gave up 4 bases and J gave up 0 bases, with 7 bases separating them. The protocol was immunoSEQ multiplex PCR, while the TCRdb copy is restricted to in-frame clones and leaves out a portion. This sample has 200,000 to 250,000 clones; 75% to 90% occur once, and the top ten carry roughly 8.2%. The sequenced material came from peripheral blood. This receptor was obtained from an elderly woman with COVID-19, enrolled during active disease. This rearrangement joins TRBV19 to TRBJ2-7; D is undetermined. The CDR3 protein is CASSRQASYEQYF. In DNA, the CDR3 is TGTGCCAGTAGTAGGCAGGCCTCCTACGAGCAGTACTTC.